The 10 T cell receptor beta chains given below trace back to one sample, sequenced in a study of metastatic and nonmetastatic thyroid tumors. No treatment had been given to any patient before thyroid surgery. MiXCR re-clonotyped the PCR reads for TCRdb. The sample lists about 14,000 clones, 30% to 35% occurring once. Sequences were obtained from tumor tissue. These receptor sequences come from a female donor with papillary thyroid cancer or a benign thyroid nodule (not recorded which). Some clones in this sample may be carry-over from other donors' samples.

About this clone: Compared with germline, one end of the junction differs, possibly owing to a read error. The V and J genes are TRBV11-2 and TRBJ2-7; D could derive from TRBD1 or TRBD2 (5 bases each). CDR1 is SGHAT and CDR2 is FQNNGV in the germline V gene. This CDR3 contains 16 residues. CDR3 nucleotide sequence: TGTGCCATCAGCCCGAGGGGTCCAGCCGAATTTTACGAGCAGTACTTC. This translates into CAISPRGPAEFYEQYF.

Judged by abundance, this clone is medium-sized. The genes are TRBV28 and TRBJ2-1, with 12 bases lining up with TRBD2. Germline V gene sequence: CDR1 MDHEN, CDR2 SYDVKM. The CDR3 has 16 residues. J lost 7 bases, V lost 5 bases, and 9 bases had no gene match. The CDR3 loop is CASSTRTSGIRNEQFF. CDR3 coding DNA: TGTGCCAGCAGTACGAGGACTAGCGGGATCAGAAATGAGCAGTTCTTC.

This clone was found a few times. The chain has TRBV28 and TRBJ1-5, with a weak D call TRBD1 (6 bases). Trimming cost V 1 base and J 5 bases, with 9 bases left between them. Germline CDR1 MDHEN, CDR2 SYDVKM. This CDR3 contains 14 residues. DNA for the CDR3: TGTGCCAGCAGTTTATCACAGGGTCATCAGCCCCAGCATTTT. This encodes CASSLSQGHQPQHF.

This clone has ten or more counts. V is TRBV5-1 and J is TRBJ2-6; D is unresolved. The V end was cut by 4 bases, the J end by 13 bases, with 15 bases between. The CDR3 length is 13 residues. CDR1 and CDR2 (germline): SGHRS, YFSETQ. CDR3 amino acids: CASSPGPTRVLTF. CDR3 coding DNA: TGCGCCAGCAGCCCGGGCCCAACCAGGGTCCTGACTTTC.

This clone was observed a handful of times. The V and J genes are TRBV6-1 and TRBJ2-7; D is possibly TRBD1 (5 bases). Germline CDR1 MNHNS, CDR2 SASEGT. V dropped 0 bases and J dropped 3 bases, with 12 bases sitting between them. This CDR3 comprises 15 residues. DNA for the CDR3: TGTGCCAGCAGTGAAGCGGCAGGGTCCGGCTACGAGCAGTACTTC. Translated, it gives CASSEAAGSGYEQYF.

J is TRBJ2-7 and V is TRBV20-1; D is possibly TRBD1 (6 bases). This CDR3 contains 14 residues. Trimming removed 1 base at V and 3 bases at J, with 13 bases between. CDR1 is DFQATT and CDR2 is SNEGSKA in the germline V gene (reference sequence). The CDR3 nucleotides are TGCAGTGCTAGAGGTGAGGACAGATACTACGAGCAGTACTTC. It encodes CSARGEDRYYEQYF.

This clone has only a few counts. The chain is built from TRBV6-1 and TRBJ2-5; a weak D match, TRBD1 (6 bases). The germline V gene has CDR1 MNHNS and CDR2 SASEGT. The CDR3 extends over 16 amino acids. Between the trimmed V and J ends, which lost 1 base and 5 bases, there was a span of 17 bases. The DNA of the CDR3 is TGTGCCAGCAGTGAAGGACAGGACTGGGGATGGGAGACCCAGTACTTC. Residues: CASSEGQDWGWETQYF.

This clone was observed many times. The chain couples TRBV5-5 to TRBJ2-2; 8 positions match TRBD1. The CDR3 is 14 amino acids. CDR1 and CDR2 (germline): SGHKS, YYEKEE (reference sequence). The ends lost 4 bases at V and 4 bases at J; junction bases unmatched: 3. The CDR3 nucleotides read TGTGCCAGCAGCGCCAGGGGGCCCACCGGGGAGCTGTTTTTT. It codes for CASSARGPTGELFF. The full variable domain, its missing parts supplied by reference TRBV5-5 and TRBJ2-2, is DAGVTQSPTHLIKTRGQQVTLRCSPISGHKSVSWYQQVLGQGPQFIFQYYEKEERGRGNFPDRFSARQFPNYSSELNVNALLLGDSALYLCASSARGPTGELFFGEGSRLTVL.

This clone was picked up one time. The sample has other DNA sequences that encode this CDR3 too. This chain uses TRBV20-1 with TRBJ2-7; tentative D call: TRBD1 (6 bases). Germline CDR1 reads DFQATT; CDR2 reads SNEGSKA (reference sequence). Between the trimmed V and J ends, which lost 6 bases and 6 bases, there was a span of 27 bases. The CDR3 has 16 residues. CDR3 in DNA: TGCAGTGCCCCTCCCGATTTTTTACAGGGCGCGGGCGAGCAGTACTTC. Translating gives CSAPPDFLQGAGEQYF.

This clone appeared many times. The V and J genes are TRBV6-1 and TRBJ2-1, with 11 bases aligning to TRBD2. There are 14 residues in the CDR3. From germline, CDR1 is MNHNS and CDR2 SASEGT. V lost 8 bases to trimming and J lost 6 bases; unmatched junction nucleotides: 6. The CDR3 loop is CASWRLAGLNEQFF. The CDR3 region has the DNA TGTGCCAGCTGGCGACTAGCGGGGCTCAATGAGCAGTTCTTC.